This entry lists 9 T cell receptor beta chains sequenced from one sample in a study of beta chain features in type 1 diabetes. Expressed TCRB transcripts got sequenced, as all isolated RNA was reverse transcribed. The assay was immunoSEQ multiplex PCR, and TCRdb's table has in-frame clones only and misses some. Here the sample spans roughly 120,000 clones, under 40% being singletons. The sample was stem cell memory CD4+ T cells from blood. Receptors were obtained from a woman between 18 and 30 years old in good health.

This clone has more than one count but fewer than ten. The chain recombines TRBV6-5 with TRBJ1-2, with 8 bases fitting TRBD1. V lost 0 bases to trimming and J lost 11 bases; unmatched junction nucleotides: 11. CDR3 length equals 15 residues. CDR1 is MNHEY and CDR2 is SVGAGI in the germline V gene. This CDR3 is CASSYSMSGGVRYTF. In DNA, the CDR3 is TGTGCCAGCAGTTACTCGATGTCAGGGGGCGTTCGATACACCTTC.

The J gene is TRBJ2-7, the V gene TRBV4-1, with D possibly TRBD2 on 7 matching bases. V was trimmed by 5 bases and J by 5 bases, leaving 16 bases between them. The CDR3 covers 14 residues. Germline V lookup: CDR1 MGHRA, CDR2 YSYEKL. The CDR3, as DNA: TGCGCCAGCAGCTATTTAAGGGGGGGAAACGAGCAGTACTTC. This translates into CASSYLRGGNEQYF.

The V call is TRBV10-3, the J call TRBJ1-1; no clear D. The CDR3 runs 14 residues. CDR1 is ENHRY and CDR2 is SYGVKD in the germline V gene. V lost 0 bases and J lost 5, with 10 bases in between. The CDR3: CAISESAGRTEAFF. DNA of the CDR3: TGTGCCATCAGTGAGTCGGCGGGTCGGACTGAAGCTTTCTTT.

CDR3 DNA: TGTGCCAGCGCCCGACTAGGACCCTACGAGCAGTACTTC. This encodes CASARLGPYEQYF. The chain couples TRBV14 to TRBJ2-7; D may be TRBD2 (6 bases). CDR1 is SGHDN and CDR2 is FVKESK in the germline V gene. The CDR3 is 13 residues long. V gave up 8 bases and J gave up 2 bases, with 13 bases separating them.

This clone was detected a few times. The germline gene is not matched at one end of the junction; a read error may be the cause. V usage is TRBV20-1 and J usage is TRBJ1-2; D is possibly TRBD1 (6 bases). Germline assignment: CDR1 DFQATT and CDR2 SNEGSKA (reference sequence). This CDR3 spans 11 amino acids. In DNA form, the CDR3 reads TGCAGTGCTAGGGACAGCTATGGTTACACCTTC. Its translation is CSARDSYGYTF.

The chain links TRBV27 to TRBJ1-4, with D maybe TRBD1 (5 bases). Germline CDR1 and CDR2: MNHEY and SMNVEV (reference sequence). V lost 3 bases, J lost 8 bases, and 19 bases lay in between. The CDR3 is 16 amino acids. The CDR3 DNA sequence: TGTGCCAGCAGTTTGTTGGTTGGGGGAGGGCAGGAAAAACTGTTTTTT. Translated: CASSLLVGGGQEKLFF.

The gene calls are TRBV14 and TRBJ1-2; 10 bases are a match to TRBD1. Germline CDR1 reads SGHDN; CDR2 reads FVKESK. The trim removed 4 bases at V and 6 bases at J, leaving 14 bases unmatched. This CDR3 comprises 17 residues. The CDR3: CASSRNSGTGVRNGYTF. The CDR3 coding sequence is TGTGCCAGCAGCCGAAACTCCGGGACAGGGGTTCGGAATGGCTACACCTTC. Full variable domain (remainder filled in from reference TRBV14 and TRBJ1-2): EAGVTQFPSHSVIEKGQTVTLRCDPISGHDNLYWYRRVMGKEIKFLLHFVKESKQDESGMPNNRFLAERTGGTYSTLKVQPAELEDSGVYFCASSRNSGTGVRNGYTFGSGTRLTVV.

The chain couples TRBV7-9 to TRBJ2-1; tentatively, D is TRBD2 (6 bases). The CDR3 has 15 amino acids. V lost 0 bases and J 8 bases, leaving 14 bases between the germline ends. CDR1 and CDR2 (germline): SEHNR, FQNEAQ (reference sequence). CDR3 in DNA: TGTGCCAGCAGCTTAGCTCTCCGCGGGGACCATGAGCAGTTCTTC. Protein product: CASSLALRGDHEQFF.

V usage is TRBV5-1 and J usage is TRBJ1-1; the match to TRBD1 covers 9 bases. The CDR3 is made up of 14 amino acids. Germline V gene data show CDR1 as SGHRS and CDR2 as YFSETQ. Trimming took 6 bases from V and 5 from J; bases not matched to a gene: 8. Written as DNA, the CDR3 is TGCGCCAGCACTTCGGGGACAGGGTTTACTGAAGCTTTCTTT. It encodes CASTSGTGFTEAFF.